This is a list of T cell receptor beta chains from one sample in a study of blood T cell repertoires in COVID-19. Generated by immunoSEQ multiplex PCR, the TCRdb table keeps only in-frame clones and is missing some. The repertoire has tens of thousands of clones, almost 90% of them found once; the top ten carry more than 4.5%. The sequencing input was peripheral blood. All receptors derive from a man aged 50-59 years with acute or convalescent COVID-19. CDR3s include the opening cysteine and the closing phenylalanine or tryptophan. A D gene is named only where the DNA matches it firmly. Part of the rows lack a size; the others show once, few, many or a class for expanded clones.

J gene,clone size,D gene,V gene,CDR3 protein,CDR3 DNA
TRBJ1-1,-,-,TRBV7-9,CASSLGAGGNTEAFF,TGTGCCAGCAGCTTAGGGGCGGGGGGCAACACTGAAGCTTTCTTT
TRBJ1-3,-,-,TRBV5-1,CASSPARGNTIYF,TGCGCCAGCAGCCCCGCCAGAGGAAACACCATATATTTT
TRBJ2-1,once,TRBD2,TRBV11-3,CASSFSGTSVDNEQFF,TGTGCCAGCAGCTTCTCCGGGACTAGCGTGGACAATGAGCAGTTCTTC
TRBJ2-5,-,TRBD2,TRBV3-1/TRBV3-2,CASSQALAGETQYF,TGTGCCAGCAGCCAAGCACTAGCGGGAGAGACCCAGTACTTC
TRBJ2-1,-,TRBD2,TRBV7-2,CASSLGTSGGNEQFF,TGTGCCAGCAGCTTGGGGACTAGCGGGGGGAATGAGCAGTTCTTC
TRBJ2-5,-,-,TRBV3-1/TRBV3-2,CASTIQGSYQETQYF,TGTGCCAGCACAATCCAGGGGTCGTACCAAGAGACCCAGTACTTC
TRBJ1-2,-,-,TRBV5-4,CASSPSPSHYGYTF,TGTGCCAGCAGCCCCTCCCCGTCCCACTATGGCTACACCTTC
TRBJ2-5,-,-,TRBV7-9,CASSPWYGAETQYF,TGTGCCAGCAGCCCGTGGTATGGGGCGGAGACCCAGTACTTC
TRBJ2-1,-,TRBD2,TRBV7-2,CASSFGPSGGEGQFF,TGTGCCAGCAGCTTTGGTCCTAGCGGGGGCGAGGGGCAGTTCTTC
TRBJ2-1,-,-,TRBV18,CASSPGASNEQFF,TGTGCCAGCTCACCAGGGGCATCCAATGAGCAGTTCTTC
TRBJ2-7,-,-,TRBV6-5,CASSFGPEQYF,TGTGCCAGCAGTTTTGGGCCGGAGCAGTACTTC
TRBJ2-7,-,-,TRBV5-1,CASSSRQSSYEQYF,TGCGCCAGCAGCTCTCGACAGAGCTCCTACGAGCAGTACTTC
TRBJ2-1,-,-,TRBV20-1,CSAFRGEQFF,TGCAGTGCCTTTCGGGGGGAGCAGTTCTTC
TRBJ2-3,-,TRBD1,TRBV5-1,CASSLGDRGRVRADTQYF,TGCGCCAGCAGCTTAGGGGACAGGGGGCGCGTTAGGGCAGATACGCAGTATTTT
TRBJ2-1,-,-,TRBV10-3,CAISKAPERANEQFF,TGTGCCATCAGTAAGGCCCCAGAGAGGGCCAATGAGCAGTTCTTC
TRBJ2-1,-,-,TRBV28,CASSSFRNEQFF,TGTGCCAGCAGTAGTTTCAGGAATGAGCAGTTCTTC
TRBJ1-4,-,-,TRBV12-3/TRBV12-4,CASSTQGYEKLFF,TGTGCCAGCTCGACACAGGGTTATGAAAAACTGTTTTTT
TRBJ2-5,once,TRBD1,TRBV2,CASSRDRVETQYF,TGTGCCAGCAGCCGGGACAGGGTAGAGACCCAGTACTTC
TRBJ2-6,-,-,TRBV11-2,CASSTLHRAGANVLTF,TGTGCCAGCAGCACTCTCCACAGGGCTGGGGCCAACGTCCTGACTTTC
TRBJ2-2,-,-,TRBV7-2,CASSQQPVGELFF,TGTGCCAGCAGCCAACAGCCGGTCGGGGAGCTGTTTTTT
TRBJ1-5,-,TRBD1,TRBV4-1,CASSQGDRASNQPQHF,TGCGCCAGCAGCCAGGGGGACAGGGCCAGCAATCAGCCCCAGCATTTT
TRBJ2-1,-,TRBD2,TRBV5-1,CASSLVPLADSYNEQFF,TGCGCCAGCAGCTTGGTGCCACTAGCGGACTCCTACAATGAGCAGTTCTTC
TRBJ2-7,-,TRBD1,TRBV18,CASSPGQGGDEQYF,TGTGCCAGCTCACCTGGACAGGGGGGCGACGAGCAGTACTTC
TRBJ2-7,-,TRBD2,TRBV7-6,CASSLAIASGGVSYEQYF,TGTGCCAGCAGCTTAGCGATCGCTAGCGGGGGGGTCTCCTACGAGCAGTACTTC
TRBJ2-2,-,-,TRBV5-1,CASSLIPGTGELFF,TGCGCCAGCAGCCTTATCCCCGGCACCGGGGAGCTGTTTTTT
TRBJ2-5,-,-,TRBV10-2,CASSATQETQYF,TGCGCCAGCAGTGCGACTCAAGAGACCCAGTACTTC
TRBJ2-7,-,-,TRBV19,CASSIAGFQQYF,TGTGCCAGTAGTATAGCCGGGTTTCAGCAGTACTTC
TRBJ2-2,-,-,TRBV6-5,CASSYSSTGELFF,TGTGCCAGCAGTTACTCCAGCACCGGGGAGCTGTTTTTT
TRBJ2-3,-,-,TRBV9,CASSTYTDTQYF,TGTGCCAGCAGCACTTACACAGATACGCAGTATTTT
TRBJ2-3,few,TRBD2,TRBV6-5,CASGPGLHFTDTQYF,TGTGCCAGCGGGCCGGGACTACATTTCACAGATACGCAGTATTTT
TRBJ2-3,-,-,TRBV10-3,CAISESMVTDTDTQYF,TGTGCCATCAGTGAGTCGATGGTTACTGACACAGATACGCAGTATTTT
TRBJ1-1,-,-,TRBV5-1,CASSLDKNTEAFF,TGCGCCAGCAGCTTGGACAAGAACACTGAAGCTTTCTTT
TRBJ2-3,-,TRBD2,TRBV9,CASSRTSASGFTDTQYF,TGTGCCAGCAGCCGTACTTCGGCTAGCGGATTCACAGATACGCAGTATTTT
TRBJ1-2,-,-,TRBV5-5,CASSLGGAGPFYGYTF,TGTGCCAGCAGCTTGGGGGGTGCAGGGCCCTTCTATGGCTACACCTTC
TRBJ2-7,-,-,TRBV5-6,CASSPGHYEQYF,TGTGCCAGCAGCCCTGGACACTACGAGCAGTACTTC
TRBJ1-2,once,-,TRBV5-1,CASSLPNKGYTF,TGCGCCAGCAGCTTGCCCAACAAAGGCTACACCTTC
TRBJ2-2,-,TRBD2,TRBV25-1,CASSESGGDTGELFF,TGTGCCAGCAGTGAATCGGGAGGAGACACCGGGGAGCTGTTTTTT
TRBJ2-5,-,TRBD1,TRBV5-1,CASSSAGGWETQYF,TGCGCCAGCAGCAGCGCAGGGGGCTGGGAGACCCAGTACTTC
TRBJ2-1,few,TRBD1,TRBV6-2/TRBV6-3,CASSYGQGAMQFF,TGTGCCAGCAGTTACGGACAGGGAGCTATGCAGTTCTTC
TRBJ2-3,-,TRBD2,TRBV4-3,CASSQEGRSGTTDTQYF,TGCGCCAGCAGCCAAGAAGGGAGAAGCGGGACCACAGATACGCAGTATTTT
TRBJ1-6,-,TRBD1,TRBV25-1,CASSGTGRNSPLHF,TGTGCCAGCAGTGGGACAGGGCGTAATTCACCCCTCCACTTT
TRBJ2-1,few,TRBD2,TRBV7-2,CASSLVILAGGINEQFF,TGTGCCAGCAGCCTCGTTATACTAGCGGGAGGTATCAATGAGCAGTTCTTC
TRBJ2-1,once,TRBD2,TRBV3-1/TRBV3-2,CASSQDKGSGSSYNEQFF,TGTGCCAGCAGCCAAGATAAGGGGAGCGGGAGCTCCTACAATGAGCAGTTCTTC
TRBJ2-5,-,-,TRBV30,CAWTDSALIWETQYF,TGTGCCTGGACTGATAGTGCCTTAATTTGGGAGACCCAGTACTTC
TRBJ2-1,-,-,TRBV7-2,CASSPTPAYNEQFF,TGTGCCAGCAGCCCCACCCCCGCGTACAATGAGCAGTTCTTC
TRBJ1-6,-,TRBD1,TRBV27,CASRKTGGSNSPLHF,TGTGCCAGCAGGAAAACAGGGGGTAGTAATTCACCCCTCCACTTT
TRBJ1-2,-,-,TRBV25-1,CASSGGRNYGYTF,TGTGCCAGCAGTGGAGGGAGAAACTATGGCTACACCTTC
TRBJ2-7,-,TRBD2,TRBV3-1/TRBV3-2,CASSQEPPGLALSSYEQYF,TGTGCCAGCAGCCAAGAGCCACCGGGACTAGCGCTTAGCTCCTACGAGCAGTACTTC
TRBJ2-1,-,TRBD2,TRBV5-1,CASSFSPAGANEQFF,TGCGCCAGCAGCTTTTCTCCAGCGGGAGCTAATGAGCAGTTCTTC
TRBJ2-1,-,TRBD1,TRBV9,CASSGPGQGQQFF,TGTGCCAGCAGCGGACCGGGACAGGGACAGCAGTTCTTC
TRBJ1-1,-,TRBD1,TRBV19,CASINPGQGGTEAFF,TGTGCCAGTATCAATCCGGGACAGGGGGGCACTGAAGCTTTCTTT